The rows below give T cell receptor beta chains drawn from one sample of a study of cytomegalovirus exposure and HLA in healthy donors. Generated by immunoSEQ multiplex PCR, the TCRdb table keeps only in-frame clones and is missing some. This sample yields about 100,000 clones, of which around 76% are seen a single time; roughly 7% belongs to the top ten. The specimen sequenced was PBMCs. The receptors were sampled from a man aged 40-49 years in good health and CMV-seropositive. Both conserved end residues are part of each CDR3. Fields, in order: V gene, clone size, J gene, CDR3 length, CDR3 protein. Clone size is not always given. Where it is, it says once, few, many or a class for expanded clones.

>TRBV11-2|few|TRBJ2-5|14
CASSFTGAQETQYF
>TRBV28|.|TRBJ1-4|13
CARPGQGVEKLFF
>TRBV25-1|.|TRBJ2-7|12
CASSAGGYEQYF
>TRBV6-4|.|TRBJ2-6|16
CASSDQGTSGANVLTF
>TRBV28|.|TRBJ1-4|14
CASRHSVNNEKLFF
>TRBV27|.|TRBJ1-5|13
CASSHRGDQPQHF
>TRBV2|.|TRBJ1-2|16
CASSDHGESLNYGYTF
>TRBV6-5|.|TRBJ2-2|15
CASSQAGLGTGELFF
>TRBV23-1|few|TRBJ2-2|15
CASSQYGSGIGELFF
>TRBV4-1|.|TRBJ1-2|16
CASSPAETGVGGGYTF
>TRBV18|few|TRBJ2-7|13
CASSPNRAYEQYF
>TRBV6-5|once|TRBJ1-5|14
CASSSQGSNQPQHF
>TRBV5-1|few|TRBJ2-3|16
CASSLLPDRGTDTQYF
>TRBV27|.|TRBJ1-3|14
CASGESFSGNTIYF
>TRBV7-6|.|TRBJ2-1|15
CASSFGTSGRVEQFF
>TRBV5-6|.|TRBJ2-4|15
CASSYQGGEGNIQYF
>TRBV19|.|TRBJ2-3|16
CASSMGLAGPLNTQYF
>TRBV19|.|TRBJ1-2|16
CASSNPVRGTNYGYTF
>TRBV2|.|TRBJ2-7|17
CANSELLGGLAGGEQYF
>TRBV6-6|.|TRBJ1-1|16
CASLLGNRVVNTEAFF
>TRBV14|many|TRBJ2-5|15
CASSQVVGSQETQYF
>TRBV6-1|.|TRBJ1-2|15
CASSEVGGRGDGYTF
>TRBV28|once|TRBJ1-2|15
CASSTSGTENYGYTF
>TRBV5-1|.|TRBJ2-7|14
CASSTGQGAGEQYF
>TRBV4-3|.|TRBJ1-3|15
CASSQDSVRGYTIYF
>TRBV5-6|.|TRBJ1-2|14
CASSGIGVNYGYTF
>TRBV18|once|TRBJ2-3|18
CASSQKAIGLALTDTQYF
>TRBV6-1|once|TRBJ1-5|16
CASSGQGIGLNQPQHF
>TRBV5-1|.|TRBJ2-7|13
CASSVRGIHEQYF
>TRBV9|.|TRBJ1-2|15
CASSPRTGRSYGYTF
>TRBV15|.|TRBJ2-4|14
CATSRDQVPNIQYF
>TRBV27|.|TRBJ2-1|15
CASSLLAGGPDEQFF
>TRBV6-1|.|TRBJ1-5|14
CASRQIHGNQPQHF
>TRBV25-1|.|TRBJ1-3|13
CASSDSAGNTIYF
>TRBV21-1|.|TRBJ2-7|16
CASSNRQGAPTYEQYF
>TRBV9|.|TRBJ1-3|15
CASSVGGQPGNTIYF
>TRBV19|few|TRBJ2-1|12
CASSPRVNEQFF
>TRBV2|.|TRBJ1-3|14
CASSGQGSGNTIYF
>TRBV15|.|TRBJ2-3|17
CATSSWPRDRVTDTQYF
>TRBV5-1|.|TRBJ1-1|13
CASSLAQGTEAFF